Below, 32 T cell receptor beta chains from the same sample are listed, as sequenced in a study of T cell repertoires in cytomegalovirus infection. TCRdb analysed the reads with MiXCR anew, one entry per CDR3 protein. The sample includes 300,000 to 400,000 distinct CDR3 sequences, more than 8% of them seen just once. Sequencing was done on a sample of PBMCs. These receptors were collected from a human donor in good health (CMV status not recorded). Some clones in this sample may be carry-over from other donors' samples.

Many counts were recorded for this clonotype. This chain links TRBV25-1 with TRBJ2-7, with D perhaps TRBD1 (6 bases). CDR3 length: 14 residues. Trimming took 6 bases from V and 4 from J, leaving 16 bases between them. Germline CDR1 MGHDK, CDR2 SYGVNS. DNA of the CDR3: TGTGCCAGCAGGATCACAGGGATACCATACGAGCAGTACTTC. This encodes CASRITGIPYEQYF.

The chain uses TRBV12-3 or TRBV12-4 and TRBJ2-5; 14 nucleotides line up with TRBD2. The CDR3 loop spans 18 amino acids. Trimming removed 7 bases from V and 5 bases from J; junction bases left unmatched: 15. CDR3 sequence (DNA): TGTGCCAGCACCCCGACTAGCGGGGGGGGGCGCGGTAGGGAGACCCAGTACTTC. Translated, it gives CASTPTSGGGRGRETQYF.

The chain recombines TRBV6-1 with TRBJ2-7; 9 bases are a match to TRBD1. The germline gives CDR1 MNHNS, CDR2 SASEGT. V shed 6 bases and J 0 bases; nucleotides not matched to a gene: 6. The CDR3 consists of 15 residues. CDR3 loop: CASRRQGDYSYEQYF. The DNA of the CDR3 is TGTGCCAGCAGGCGACAGGGGGACTACTCCTACGAGCAGTACTTC.

This clonotype was picked up a small number of times. This sequence joins TRBV5-4 and TRBJ2-2, with unresolved D. The CDR3 loop spans 13 amino acids. Germline V gene data show CDR1 as SGHNT and CDR2 as YYREEE (reference sequence). Between the trimmed V and J ends, which lost 0 bases and 6 bases, there was a span of 6 bases. DNA of the CDR3: TGTGCCAGCAGCTTGGCGGAGTCCGGGGAGCTGTTTTTT. Translation gives CASSLAESGELFF.

This clonotype was counted many times. The chain is built from TRBV12-3 or TRBV12-4 and TRBJ2-1; D is unresolved. The V end lost 1 base, the J end lost 10 bases, and 17 bases lay between the germline ends. This CDR3 is 15 amino acids long. CDR3 in DNA: TGTGCCAGCAGTTTAGTTGGGCTAGAAGACGACGAGCAGTTCTTC. Amino acid sequence: CASSLVGLEDDEQFF.

This clonotype was observed many times. The J gene is TRBJ2-7, the V gene TRBV5-1; perhaps D is TRBD1 or TRBD2 (5 bases each). Germline-derived CDR1 and CDR2 are SGHRS and YFSETQ. Trimming removed 4 bases from V and 2 bases from J, with 13 bases in between. This CDR3 has 14 amino acids. CDR3 sequence reads: CASSDSGDAYEQYF. The CDR3 DNA follows: TGCGCCAGCAGCGACTCCGGGGACGCCTACGAGCAGTACTTC.

This clonotype came up a few times. J is TRBJ2-1 and V is TRBV28; 9 bases align to TRBD2. Germline V gene lookup returns CDR1 MDHEN and CDR2 SYDVKM. J lost 4 bases, V lost 2 bases, and 15 bases had no gene match. The CDR3 contains 19 residues. The DNA of the CDR3 is TGTGCCAGCAGTTTAACCGCGGGGGGGCTTGGAAGCGGTTACAATGAGCAGTTCTTC. Translating it yields CASSLTAGGLGSGYNEQFF.

Only a few counts were recorded for this clonotype. The genes are TRBV20-1 and TRBJ2-3, with 9 bases aligning to TRBD2. The CDR3 length is 14 residues. V shed 5 bases and J 5 bases; nucleotides not matched to a gene: 8. The germline gives CDR1 DFQATT, CDR2 SNEGSKA (reference sequence). DNA of the CDR3: TGCAGTGCTGATACGGGACTAGCTGGAGATACGCAGTATTTT. Its protein is CSADTGLAGDTQYF.

The rearrangement uses TRBV6-2 or TRBV6-3 and TRBJ2-4; D is ambiguous. The CDR3 totals 15 residues. Germline assignment: CDR1 MNHEY and CDR2 SVGEGT. V was clipped by 5 bases and J by 3 bases, with 14 bases between them. CDR3 nucleotides: TGTGCCAGCAGTACCGGGCTCCGAGGCAAAAACATTCAGTACTTC. This codes for CASSTGLRGKNIQYF.

This clonotype has a handful of counts. The chain is built from TRBV7-6 and TRBJ2-1, with D possibly TRBD2 on 6 matching bases. V lost 3 bases to trimming and J lost 5 bases, with 14 bases between them. The CDR3 extends over 15 amino acids. The germline V gene encodes CDR1 SGHVS and CDR2 FNYEAQ. The CDR3 loop is CASSLKSGSNNEQFF. The CDR3 DNA follows: TGTGCCAGCAGCTTGAAGAGCGGGTCGAACAATGAGCAGTTCTTC. The variable domain in full, completed from reference TRBV7-6 and TRBJ2-1, reads GAGVSQSPRYKVTKRGQDVALRCDPISGHVSLYWYRQALGQGPEFLTYFNYEAQQDKSGLPNDRFSAERPEGSISTLTIQRTEQRDSAMYRCASSLKSGSNNEQFFGPGTRLTVL.

On this clonotype: A much larger clone sits a single nucleotide away, making a read error possible. The V and J genes are TRBV6-8 and TRBJ2-1; D remains ambiguous. CDR3 size: 14 residues. The germline V gene encodes CDR1 MNHGY and CDR2 SAAAGT. CDR3 sequence: CASASSLVLNEQLF. The CDR3, as DNA: TGTGCCAGCGCCTCTAGTTTAGTTTTGAATGAGCAGCTCTTC.

The rearrangement joins TRBV6-4 to TRBJ1-1, with a tentative D call TRBD1 (6 bases). Trimming removed 0 bases from V and 2 bases from J, with 10 bases in between. The CDR3 is 15 residues long. Germline V gives CDR1 MRHNA, CDR2 SNTAGT. CDR3 coding DNA: TGTGCCAGCAGTGACTCGCCAGGGGTTAACACTGAAGCTTTCTTT. This gives the protein CASSDSPGVNTEAFF.

In this sample, this clonotype turned up a few times. The chain links TRBV7-9 to TRBJ2-1, with TRBD2 as a possible D gene (5 bases). This CDR3 contains 15 residues. Germline V CDR1 and CDR2: SEHNR, FQNEAQ (reference sequence). V shed 1 base and J shed 6 bases, with 13 bases lying between them. CDR3 sequence reads: CASSLEEDGLNEQFF. In nucleotides, the CDR3 is TGTGCCAGCAGCTTAGAGGAGGACGGGCTCAATGAGCAGTTCTTC. Complete variable domain (other parts from reference TRBV7-9 and TRBJ2-1): DTGVSQNPRHKITKRGQNVTFRCDPISEHNRLYWYRQTLGQGPEFLTYFQNEAQLEKSRLLSDRFSAERPKGSFSTLEIQRTEQGDSAMYLCASSLEEDGLNEQFFGPGTRLTVL.

This clonotype was found many times. The J gene is TRBJ1-6, the V gene TRBV25-1; D unresolved. Germline-derived CDR1 and CDR2 are MGHDK and SYGVNS. V was clipped by 2 bases and J by 9 bases, with 11 bases between them. The CDR3 covers 14 residues. Written as DNA, the CDR3 is TGTGCCAGCAGTGAAGCTGATAAGTTTTCACCCCTCCACTTT. Translating gives CASSEADKFSPLHF.

The rearrangement uses TRBV14 and TRBJ1-2; possible D gene TRBD1, 5 bases. Germline V gene sequence: CDR1 SGHDN, CDR2 FVKESK. The CDR3 runs 13 residues. Trimming left V 4 bases short and J 4 bases short, with 10 bases between. The CDR3 loop is CASSLEGPYGYTF. CDR3 nucleotides: TGTGCCAGCAGCCTGGAGGGGCCCTATGGCTACACCTTC.

The genes are TRBV7-9 and TRBJ1-1; D is uncertain. V shed 2 bases and J shed 3 bases, with 7 bases lying between them. The V gene's germline CDR1 is SEHNR and CDR2 FQNEAQ (reference sequence). The CDR3 has 13 residues. In DNA, the CDR3 is TGTGCCAGCAGCTTACCAGGTCACACTGAAGCTTTCTTT. This translates into CASSLPGHTEAFF.

This clonotype appeared many times. V usage is TRBV11-2 and J usage is TRBJ2-1; 11 bases map to TRBD1. The CDR3 contains 17 residues. Germline CDR1 and CDR2: SGHAT and FQNNGV. V lost 5 bases and J lost 2; bases outside the gene matches: 8. The CDR3 protein is CASSPALGQGAYNEQFF. For the CDR3, the DNA is TGTGCCAGCAGCCCAGCCTTGGGACAGGGGGCCTACAATGAGCAGTTCTTC.

This chain uses TRBV12-3 or TRBV12-4 with TRBJ1-1, with unresolved D. V was shortened by 6 bases and J by 5 bases, with 7 bases between the two germline ends. The CDR3 is made up of 11 amino acids. The CDR3 bases are TGTGCCAGCAGGCCCCAAACTGAAGCTTTCTTT. It yields the protein CASRPQTEAFF.

At least ten counts were recorded for this clonotype. The genes are TRBV7-6 and TRBJ2-5; 10 bases fit TRBD2. Germline CDR1 is SGHVS and CDR2 is FNYEAQ. J gave up 3 bases and V 1 base, and 5 bases lay outside the gene matches. The CDR3 is 16 residues long. Here the CDR3 DNA reads TGTGCCAGCAGCTTAGTTCTAGCGGGAGAAAAAGAGACCCAGTACTTC. Amino acids: CASSLVLAGEKETQYF.

This clonotype is a singleton in its sample. CDR3 residues: CASSPPGLRTGNEQFF. In nucleotides, the CDR3 is TGTGCCAGCAGTCCGCCGGGACTAAGAACCGGCAATGAGCAGTTCTTC. The chain has TRBV27 and TRBJ2-1; 7 bases align to TRBD2. CDR3 length: 16 residues. Germline CDR1 reads MNHEY; CDR2 reads SMNVEV (reference sequence). V lost 5 bases, J lost 6 bases, and 13 bases stayed unmatched.

The sample holds a few counts of this clonotype. In DNA form, the CDR3 reads TGTGCCAGCAGCAAAACAGGGTACCACGAGCAGTACTTC. Translated, it gives CASSKTGYHEQYF. The V and J genes are TRBV7-6 and TRBJ2-7; D may be TRBD1 (6 bases). CDR1 is SGHVS, CDR2 FNYEAQ, per germline. The CDR3 loop spans 13 amino acids. Trimming pared 5 bases from V and 5 bases from J, leaving 13 bases between.

The chain links TRBV14 to TRBJ2-3; D gene uncertain. The CDR3 has 13 amino acids. Germline V lookup: CDR1 SGHDN, CDR2 FVKESK. The ends were cut back, 1 base at V and 6 bases at J, with 8 bases in the middle. This CDR3 reads CASSQALPDTQYF. The CDR3 DNA is TGTGCCAGCAGCCAAGCCCTCCCGGATACGCAGTATTTT.

This clonotype was counted between two and nine times. This chain links TRBV28 with TRBJ2-1, with 11 bases identical to TRBD2. Germline V CDR1 and CDR2: MDHEN, SYDVKM. V lost 4 bases and J lost 10; bases outside the gene matches: 3. The CDR3 runs 13 residues. CDR3 sequence: CASSWTSGSEQFF. CDR3 nucleotides: TGTGCCAGCAGTTGGACTAGCGGGTCCGAGCAGTTCTTC.

This clonotype occurred many times. This rearrangement joins TRBV6-2 or TRBV6-3 to TRBJ2-5; D not resolved. This CDR3 region has 15 residues. Germline V CDR1 and CDR2: MNHEY, SVGEGT. V lost 0 bases and J lost 1, with 9 bases in between. The CDR3 coding sequence is TGTGCCAGCAGTTACTCGGGTGATACCCAAGAGACCCAGTACTTC. Protein: CASSYSGDTQETQYF.

The chain has TRBV4-1 and TRBJ2-3; 10 bases match TRBD1. Germline V gene lookup returns CDR1 MGHRA and CDR2 YSYEKL. V lost 4 bases and J lost 4; bases outside the gene matches: 8. This CDR3 comprises 16 residues. CDR3 coding DNA: TGCGCCAGCAGCCCGCAGGGGACAGGGGACCCAGATACGCAGTATTTT. Translating gives CASSPQGTGDPDTQYF.

The J gene is TRBJ1-2, the V gene TRBV15; D possibly corresponds to TRBD1 (6 bases). Germline V lookup: CDR1 LNHNV, CDR2 YYDKDF (reference sequence). With 6 bases removed from V and 3 bases from J, the gap between germline ends came to 20 bases. The CDR3 spans 16 residues. CDR3 nucleotide sequence: TGTGCCACCAGTTCGAGGAGGCAGGGGCGGGACTATGGCTACACCTTC. Translation: CATSSRRQGRDYGYTF.

This clonotype came up many times. This sequence joins TRBV28 and TRBJ2-7; D possibly corresponds to TRBD1 (5 bases). Trimming cost V 7 bases and J 6 bases, with 10 bases left between them. Germline CDR1 reads MDHEN; CDR2 reads SYDVKM. The CDR3 is made up of 11 amino acids. In DNA, the CDR3 is TGTGCCAGCACCGATAGGGGCGAGCAGTACTTC. Amino acid sequence: CASTDRGEQYF.

This clonotype was counted at least ten times. V usage is TRBV6-5 and J usage is TRBJ2-6; D is unclear. The CDR3 is made up of 15 amino acids. Germline values: CDR1 MNHEY, CDR2 SVGAGI. V was shortened by 0 bases and J by 2 bases, with 5 bases between the two germline ends. This CDR3 reads CASSYSIPGANVLTF. DNA of the CDR3: TGTGCCAGCAGTTACTCCATCCCTGGGGCCAACGTCCTGACTTTC.

This clonotype showed up many times. The V and J genes are TRBV23-1 and TRBJ2-7, with D possibly TRBD2 on 5 matching bases. TRBV23-1 is designated an ORF whose function remains uncertain. The CDR3 loop spans 14 amino acids. Trimming removed 9 bases from V and 0 bases from J, with 15 bases in between. The CDR3 DNA reads TGCGCCAGAGACCCCGGGATGCACTCCTACGAGCAGTACTTC. Translation gives CARDPGMHSYEQYF.

This clonotype was observed many times. V gene TRBV7-2 combines with J gene TRBJ1-2; tentatively, D is TRBD1 (5 bases). The V gene lost 1 base and the J gene lost 4 bases, with 19 bases spanning the gap. From germline, CDR1 is SGHTA and CDR2 FQGNSA. The CDR3 is made up of 17 amino acids. CDR3 loop: CASSLVWSAGTFYGYTF. For the CDR3, the DNA is TGTGCCAGCAGCTTAGTTTGGTCGGCAGGGACTTTCTATGGCTACACCTTC. The complete variable domain, with remaining parts taken from reference TRBV7-2 and TRBJ1-2, reads GAGVSQSPSNKVTEKGKDVELRCDPISGHTALYWYRQSLGQGLEFLIYFQGNSAPDKSGLPSDRFSAERTGGSVSTLTIQRTQQEDSAVYLCASSLVWSAGTFYGYTFGSGTRLTVV.

This clonotype was seen a few times. This chain connects TRBV7-2 to TRBJ2-1, with D tentatively TRBD2 (6 bases). The length of the CDR3 is 14 residues. The germline V and J ends were trimmed by 9 bases and 0 bases, with 12 bases remaining between them. In germline, CDR1 is SGHTA, CDR2 FQGNSA. Here the CDR3 reads CASKSSGSYNEQFF. The CDR3 bases are TGTGCCAGTAAAAGTAGCGGCTCCTACAATGAGCAGTTCTTC.

This clonotype occurred a few times. The chain has TRBV4-3 and TRBJ2-7; 7 bases line up with TRBD1. Germline trimming cut 1 base from V and 3 bases from J; bases unmatched to any gene: 15. The CDR3 sequence is 18 residues long. Germline CDR1 reads LGHNA; CDR2 reads YSLEER. CDR3 in amino acids: CASSQAPTNRGSLYEQYF. CDR3 DNA sequence: TGCGCCAGCAGCCAAGCACCGACGAACAGGGGAAGTCTCTACGAGCAGTACTTC.